The 13 T cell receptor beta chains given below trace back to one sample, sequenced in a study of beta chain features in type 1 diabetes. The study, taken as a whole, reports: Moderate but significant shortening of TCRB CDR3s was recorded in all four CD4+ subsets from Type 1 diabetes patients.

No antigens are known for them. Expressed TCRB transcripts were sequenced because the isolated RNA had all been reverse transcribed beforehand. The protocol was immunoSEQ multiplex PCR, while the TCRdb copy is restricted to in-frame clones and leaves out a portion. There are 600,000 to 700,000 clones in the sample; over 10% occur only once, and less than 0.025% lies in the top ten. Material for sequencing was naive CD4+ T cells from blood. These receptors were taken from a man in his late teens or twenties with type 1 diabetes.

This clone was seen more than once but under ten times. V is TRBV30 and J is TRBJ1-1; D call uncertain. Trimming took 1 base from V and 0 from J, leaving 6 bases between them. This CDR3 has 13 amino acids. The V gene's germline CDR1 is GTSNPN and CDR2 SVGIG (reference sequence). CDR3 coding DNA: TGTGCCTGGAGTGCTCAGGTGAACACTGAAGCTTTCTTT. It codes for CAWSAQVNTEAFF. The whole variable domain, filled in from reference TRBV30 and TRBJ1-1, reads SQTIHQWPATLVQPVGSPLSLECTVEGTSNPNLYWYRQAAGRGLQLLFYSVGIGQISSEVPQNLSASRPQDRQFILSSKKLLLSDSGFYLCAWSAQVNTEAFFGQGTRLTVV.

The chain couples TRBV4-1 to TRBJ1-1; no firm D call. Deletions cut 1 base from V and 1 base from J, with 10 bases between. Germline assignment: CDR1 MGHRA and CDR2 YSYEKL. CDR3 length: 15 amino acids. The CDR3 loop reads CASSQGANSNTEAFF. The CDR3 DNA follows: TGCGCCAGCAGCCAAGGAGCGAACTCGAACACTGAAGCTTTCTTT.

This clone showed up just a few times. The CDR3 protein is CASSRQGLLQETQYF. For the CDR3, the DNA is TGTGCCAGCAGCCGACAGGGACTACTCCAAGAGACCCAGTACTTC. This chain connects TRBV14 to TRBJ2-5; D tentatively reads TRBD1 or TRBD2 (7 bases each). Trimming stripped 4 bases from V and 1 base from J, with 13 bases between. Germline assignment: CDR1 SGHDN and CDR2 FVKESK. The CDR3 extends over 15 amino acids.

The table lists this clone with a few counts. J is TRBJ1-6 and V is TRBV14, with 9 positions matching TRBD1. Germline-derived CDR1 and CDR2 are SGHDN and FVKESK. Unmatched junction bases numbered 4, after V lost 4 bases and J lost 9 bases. There are 14 residues in the CDR3. Here the CDR3 reads CASSRETGGSPLHF. The CDR3 DNA sequence: TGTGCCAGCAGCCGGGAGACAGGGGGTTCACCCCTCCACTTT.

The chain uses TRBV6-5 and TRBJ1-5, with D possibly matching TRBD1 (5 bases). Trimming took 4 bases from V and 5 from J, leaving 15 bases between them. The germline CDR1 and CDR2 sequences are MNHEY and SVGAGI. This CDR3 contains 15 residues. The CDR3 spells CASSSYQGSYQPQHF. The CDR3 nucleotides read TGTGCCAGCAGTTCCTATCAGGGTTCATATCAGCCCCAGCATTTT.

This clone was counted only a few times. The CDR3, as DNA: TGCAGCGTTGAAGATCGCGGGGCTGGACCCACCGGGGAGCTGTTTTTT. This encodes CSVEDRGAGPTGELFF. The chain recombines TRBV29-1 with TRBJ2-2; a possible D gene is TRBD2 (6 bases). Looked up from germline, CDR1 is SQVTM and CDR2 is ANQGSEA. The V end was cut by 0 bases, the J end by 4 bases, with 15 bases between. The CDR3 is 16 amino acids.

The chain uses TRBV7-3 and TRBJ2-5; D gene ambiguous. V was pared by 5 bases and J by 2 bases, with 12 bases between. CDR1 and CDR2 from the germline V gene are SGHTA and FQGTGA. This CDR3 comprises 14 residues. The CDR3 sequence: CASSPGRSQETQYF. The DNA of the CDR3 is TGTGCCAGCAGCCCCGGACGGTCTCAAGAGACCCAGTACTTC.

This clone was seen a handful of times. Other DNA sequences in this sample translate to the same CDR3. The CDR3 loop is CAIRPGTGGTEAFF. The CDR3 DNA reads as TGTGCCATCAGACCCGGGACAGGGGGGACTGAAGCTTTCTTT. This chain connects TRBV10-3 to TRBJ1-1; 11 bases agree with TRBD1. This CDR3 has 14 amino acids. The V and J ends lost 6 bases and 5 bases, in that order; junction bases with no gene match: 5. Germline V gene lookup returns CDR1 ENHRY and CDR2 SYGVKD.

There are a few counts of this clone. The chain joins TRBV6-1 to TRBJ1-1; D ambiguous. CDR3 length: 11 amino acids. The V end was cut by 4 bases, the J end by 8 bases, with 8 bases between. Germline CDR1 is MNHNS and CDR2 is SASEGT. The CDR3 here is CASSGLSEAFF. In nucleotides, the CDR3 is TGTGCCAGCAGTGGTCTCTCGGAAGCTTTCTTT.

The rearrangement uses TRBV6-5 and TRBJ1-2, with D unresolved. The germline V gene encodes CDR1 MNHEY and CDR2 SVGAGI. The CDR3 length is 14 residues. Trimming shortened V by 0 bases and J by 5 bases, and 10 bases separated the two germline ends. CDR3: CASSYSIVGYGYTF. The CDR3 coding sequence is TGTGCCAGCAGTTACTCGATCGTGGGATATGGCTACACCTTC.

This clone was observed a handful of times. The chain combines TRBV7-2 with TRBJ2-3; D call uncertain. CDR1 and CDR2 (germline): SGHTA, FQGNSA. Trimming stripped 3 bases from V and 0 bases from J, with 7 bases between. The CDR3 contains 14 residues. The CDR3 sequence: CASSFSDSTDTQYF. The CDR3 region has the DNA TGTGCCAGCAGCTTCTCGGATAGCACAGATACGCAGTATTTT.

CDR3 nucleotides: TGTGCCAGCATCCAGGGGGCCGATGGGGCCAACGTCCTGACTTTC. Translating gives CASIQGADGANVLTF. The gene calls are TRBV6-5 and TRBJ2-6; 8 nucleotides agree with TRBD1. The CDR3 extends over 15 amino acids. The germline CDR1 and CDR2 sequences are MNHEY and SVGAGI. V gave up 7 bases and J gave up 3 bases; unmatched junction bases: 5.

This clone has a handful of counts. The rearrangement joins TRBV19 to TRBJ2-7, with D possibly TRBD1 on 6 matching bases. The germline gives CDR1 LNHDA, CDR2 SQIVND (reference sequence). Trimming took off 5 bases at V and 3 bases at J, with 11 bases between the two ends. The CDR3 length is 13 residues. CDR3 amino acids: CASSPGRGYEQYF. As DNA, the CDR3 is TGTGCCAGTAGTCCCGGCAGGGGCTACGAGCAGTACTTC.